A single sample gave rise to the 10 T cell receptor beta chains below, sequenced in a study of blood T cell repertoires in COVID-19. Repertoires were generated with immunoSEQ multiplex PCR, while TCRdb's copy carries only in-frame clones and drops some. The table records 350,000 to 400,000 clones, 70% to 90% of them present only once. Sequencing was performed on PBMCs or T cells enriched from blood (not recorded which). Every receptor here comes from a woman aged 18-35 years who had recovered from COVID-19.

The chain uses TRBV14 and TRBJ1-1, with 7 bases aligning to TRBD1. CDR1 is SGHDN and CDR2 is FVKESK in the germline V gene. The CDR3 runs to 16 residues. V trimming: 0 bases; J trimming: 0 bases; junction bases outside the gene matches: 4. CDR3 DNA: TGTGCCAGCAGCCAAGATGGGCAGGGGGTGAACACTGAAGCTTTCTTT. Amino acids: CASSQDGQGVNTEAFF.

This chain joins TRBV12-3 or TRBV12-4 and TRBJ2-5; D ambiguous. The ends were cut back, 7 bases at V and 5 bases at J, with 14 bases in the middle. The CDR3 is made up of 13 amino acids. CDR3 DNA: TGTGCCAGCAACCCCCCCCTAGACGAGACCCAGTACTTC. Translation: CASNPPLDETQYF.

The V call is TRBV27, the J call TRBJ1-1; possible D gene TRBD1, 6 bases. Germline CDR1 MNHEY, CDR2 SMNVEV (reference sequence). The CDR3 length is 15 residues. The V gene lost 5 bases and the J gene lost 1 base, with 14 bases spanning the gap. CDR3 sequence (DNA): TGTGCCAGCAGTGCCGCCGCCAGGGGGAACACTGAAGCTTTCTTT. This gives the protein CASSAAARGNTEAFF.

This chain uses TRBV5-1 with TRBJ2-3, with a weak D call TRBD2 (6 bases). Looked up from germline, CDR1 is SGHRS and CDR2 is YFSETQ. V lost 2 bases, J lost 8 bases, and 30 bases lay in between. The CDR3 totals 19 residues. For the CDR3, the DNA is TGCGCCAGCAGCTTTAATAGTGTGAAAGGGACTGCTATCGGAGGTACGCAGTATTTT. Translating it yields CASSFNSVKGTAIGGTQYF.

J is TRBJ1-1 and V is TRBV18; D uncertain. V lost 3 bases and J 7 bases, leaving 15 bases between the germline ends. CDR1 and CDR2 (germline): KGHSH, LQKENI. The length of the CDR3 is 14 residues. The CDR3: CASSPIAKYGEAFF. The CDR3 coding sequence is TGTGCCAGCTCACCTATCGCAAAGTACGGTGAAGCTTTCTTT.

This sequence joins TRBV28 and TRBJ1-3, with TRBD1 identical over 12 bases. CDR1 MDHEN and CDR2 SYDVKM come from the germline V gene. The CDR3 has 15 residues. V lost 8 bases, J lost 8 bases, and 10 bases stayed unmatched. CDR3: CASRVDGTGGYTIYF. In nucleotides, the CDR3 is TGTGCCAGCCGGGTCGACGGGACAGGGGGCTACACCATATATTTT.

CDR3 sequence reads: CASRRTGAGTEAFF. DNA of the CDR3: TGTGCCAGCAGGCGGACAGGTGCGGGCACTGAAGCTTTCTTT. This sequence joins TRBV7-9 and TRBJ1-1; 7 bases fit TRBD1. CDR3 length equals 14 residues. The ends lost 6 bases at V and 4 bases at J; junction bases unmatched: 8. Germline V gene sequence: CDR1 SEHNR, CDR2 FQNEAQ (reference sequence).

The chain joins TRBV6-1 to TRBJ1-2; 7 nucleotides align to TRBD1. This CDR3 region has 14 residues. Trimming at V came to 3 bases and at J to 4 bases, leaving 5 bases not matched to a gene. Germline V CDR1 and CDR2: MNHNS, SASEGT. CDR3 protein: CASSEVRGSYGYTF. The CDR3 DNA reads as TGTGCCAGCAGTGAGGTCAGGGGGAGCTATGGCTACACCTTC.

The CDR3 spells CASSIEGGTEAFF. The CDR3 DNA is TGTGCCAGCAGTATCGAAGGGGGCACTGAAGCTTTCTTT. The V and J genes are TRBV6-5 and TRBJ1-1; TRBD1 might be the D (6 bases). There are 13 residues in the CDR3. V shed 5 bases and J shed 4 bases, with 11 bases lying between them. Germline lookup yields CDR1 MNHEY and CDR2 SVGAGI.

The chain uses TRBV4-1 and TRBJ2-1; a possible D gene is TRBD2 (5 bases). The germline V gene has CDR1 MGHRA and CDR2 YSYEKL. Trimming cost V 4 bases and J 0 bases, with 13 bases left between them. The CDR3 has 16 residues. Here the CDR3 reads CASSPDVGSSYNEQFF. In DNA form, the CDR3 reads TGCGCCAGCAGCCCCGATGTGGGGAGCTCCTACAATGAGCAGTTCTTC.